Following are 27 T cell receptor beta chains from one sample sequenced in a study of T cell clonality in common variable immunodeficiency. Clones were sequenced by immunoSEQ multiplex PCR, and TCRdb holds only the in-frame ones, with some missing. The data show approximately 37,000 clones, none appearing only once, with about 3.6% held by the ten largest. The sequenced sample consisted of peripheral blood mononuclear cells. These receptors were collected from a person between 18 and 69 years old in good health.

This clone was picked up many times. The read falls 3 residues short of the CDR3 end, and the missing part is taken from the germline J gene. The J gene is TRBJ1-5, the V gene TRBV29-1, with TRBD1 as a possible D gene (6 bases). The CDR3 covers 13 residues. Trimming pared 6 bases from V and 8 bases from J, leaving 17 bases between. Germline V gives CDR1 SQVTM, CDR2 ANQGSEA. The CDR3 spells CSVGVTGPEPQHF. The sequenced part of the CDR3 DNA is TGCAGCGTCGGAGTTACAGGGCCGGAGCCC.

This clone was detected many times. The read ends 3 residues early relative to the CDR3; the germline J gene fills the gap. V gene TRBV29-1 combines with J gene TRBJ2-1; the match to TRBD2 covers 8 bases. The trim removed 5 bases at V and 6 bases at J, leaving 6 bases unmatched. Germline V lookup: CDR1 SQVTM, CDR2 ANQGSEA. The CDR3 sequence is 13 residues long. The CDR3 DNA, read in part, is TGCAGCGTTTTAAGTAGCGGGGTCAATGAG. Protein product: CSVLSSGVNE. The CDR3 in its entirety is CSVLSSGVNEQFF.

This clone was recorded many times. The read stops 3 residues short of the end of the CDR3; the missing end is completed from the germline J gene. V is TRBV18 and J is TRBJ1-1, with 8 nucleotides matching TRBD1. V lost 4 bases, J lost 0 bases, and 1 base stayed unmatched. Germline V lookup: CDR1 KGHSH, CDR2 LQKENI. This CDR3 spans 14 amino acids. The chain's CDR3 is CASSRDRLNTEAFF. Partial CDR3 DNA: TGTGCCAGCTCACGGGACAGGCTGAACACTGAA. Filled out from reference TRBV18 and TRBJ1-1, the complete variable domain reads NAGVMQNPRHLVRRRGQEARLRCSPMKGHSHVYWYRQLPEEGLKFMVYLQKENIIDESGMPKERFSAEFPKEGPSILRIQQVVRGDSAAYFCASSRDRLNTEAFFGQGTRLTVV.

There are many counts of this clone. The sequence runs out 3 residues before the end of the CDR3; the remainder is reconstructed from the germline J gene. V is TRBV6-1 and J is TRBJ1-2; D is undetermined. There are 14 residues in the CDR3. The germline gives CDR1 MNHNS, CDR2 SASEGT. Trimming removed 1 base from V and 4 bases from J, with 10 bases in between. The CDR3 loop reads CASSEVLDLYGYTF. The sequenced CDR3 bases are TGTGCCAGCAGTGAAGTTCTAGACCTCTATGGC.

Comment on this clone: The read ends 3 residues early relative to the CDR3; the germline J gene fills the gap. The J gene is TRBJ2-7, the V gene TRBV10-3, with 7 bases matching TRBD1. Germline trimming cut 2 bases from V and 5 bases from J; bases unmatched to any gene: 6. The CDR3 extends over 14 amino acids. Per the germline V gene, CDR1 is ENHRY and CDR2 is SYGVKD. CDR3 region: CAISEAGGFDEQYF. The CDR3 bases that were read are TGTGCCATCAGTGAGGCAGGGGGTTTCGACGAG.

This clone has at least ten counts. The junction differs from germline at one of its ends, possibly a read error. The read halts 3 residues ahead of the CDR3 end, with the missing end drawn from the germline J gene. The rearrangement links TRBV7-7 to TRBJ2-5, with D unresolved. Per the germline V gene, CDR1 is SSHAT and CDR2 is FNYEAQ (reference sequence). This CDR3 region has 15 residues. The CDR3: CASSLGRLKQETQYF. The CDR3 bases that were read are TGTGCTAGCAGCTTAGGGCGACTCAAACAAGAGACC.

This clone appeared a few times. From the germline J gene comes the end of the CDR3, since the read stops 3 residues before it. This chain links TRBV18 with TRBJ2-2, with D maybe TRBD2 (6 bases). Germline V gene sequence: CDR1 KGHSH, CDR2 LQKENI. This CDR3 has 16 amino acids. This CDR3 reads CASSRDSSSYNSPLFF. The covered CDR3 bases are TGTGCCAGCTCAAGGGACTCGAGCTCCTATAATTCACCG. Drawing the rest from reference TRBV18 and TRBJ2-2, the complete variable domain is NAGVMQNPRHLVRRRGQEARLRCSPMKGHSHVYWYRQLPEEGLKFMVYLQKENIIDESGMPKERFSAEFPKEGPSILRIQQVVRGDSAAYFCASSRDSSSYNSPLFFGEGSRLTVL.

In its sample, this clone was seen many times. The read terminates 3 residues ahead of where the CDR3 ends, so the germline J gene completes it. The rearrangement joins TRBV5-5 to TRBJ1-5, with D unclear. The germline CDR1 and CDR2 sequences are SGHKS and YYEKEE (reference sequence). The CDR3 runs to 15 residues. The V and J ends lost 0 bases and 2 bases respectively, with 9 bases between them. Here the CDR3 reads CASSLGGYRNQPQHF. Partial CDR3 DNA: TGTGCCAGCAGCTTGGGAGGGTATCGCAATCAGCCC.

This clone was observed many times. The read halts 3 residues ahead of the CDR3 end, with the missing end drawn from the germline J gene. The chain couples TRBV20-1 to TRBJ2-3, with a tentative D call TRBD1 (6 bases). Looked up from germline, CDR1 is DFQATT and CDR2 is SNEGSKA (reference sequence). The CDR3 length is 13 residues. V lost 3 bases and J lost 3, with 10 bases in between. The sequenced part of the CDR3 DNA is TGCAGTGCTAGCAGGGGCGGGACAGATACG. It encodes CSASRGGTDT. The full CDR3 protein reads CSASRGGTDTQYF.

This clone was seen a handful of times. The read finishes 3 residues shy of the CDR3 end, and the germline J gene is used to complete it. The J gene is TRBJ2-3, the V gene TRBV18; 7 positions agree with TRBD1. From germline, CDR1 is KGHSH and CDR2 LQKENI. This CDR3 has 13 residues. The CDR3 DNA, read in part, is TGTGCCAGCTCCAGGGGACAGCAAGAGACG. This gives the protein CASSRGQQET. The full CDR3 protein is CASSRGQQETQYF. Variable domain in full (rest from reference TRBV18 and TRBJ2-3): NAGVMQNPRHLVRRRGQEARLRCSPMKGHSHVYWYRQLPEEGLKFMVYLQKENIIDESGMPKERFSAEFPKEGPSILRIQQVVRGDSAAYFCASSRGQQETQYFGPGTRLTVL.

This clone was counted at least ten times. This CDR3 is CAWRALMGTDTQYF. The CDR3 DNA, read in part, is TGTGCCTGGAGGGCTTTAATGGGCACAGATACG. The rearrangement uses TRBV30 and TRBJ2-3; no definite D call. The read gets to within 3 residues of the CDR3 end, and the germline J gene fills in the rest. CDR1 is GTSNPN and CDR2 is SVGIG in the germline V gene (reference sequence). The CDR3 has 14 residues. V was pared by 3 bases and J by 1 base, with 11 bases between.

Many counts were recorded for this clone. The part of the CDR3 DNA that was read is TGTGCCTGGAGGCCCCCACTAGCGGCGAACACCGGGGAG. It is translated as CAWRPPLAANTGE. The entire CDR3 protein reads CAWRPPLAANTGELFF. The V and J genes are TRBV30 and TRBJ2-2; 8 bases line up with TRBD2. The read is 3 residues too short to cover the CDR3 end, so that end is filled in from the germline J gene. The ends lost 3 bases at V and 0 bases at J; junction bases unmatched: 6. Germline lookup yields CDR1 GTSNPN and CDR2 SVGIG (reference sequence). The length of the CDR3 is 16 residues. Based on the CDR3 plus reference TRBV30 and TRBJ2-2, the full variable domain is SQTIHQWPATLVQPVGSPLSLECTVEGTSNPNLYWYRQAAGRGLQLLFYSVGIGQISSEVPQNLSASRPQDRQFILSSKKLLLSDSGFYLCAWRPPLAANTGELFFGEGSRLTVL.

This clone was counted many times. The read terminates 3 residues ahead of where the CDR3 ends, so the germline J gene completes it. The chain recombines TRBV7-9 with TRBJ2-5; weak D call: TRBD2 (6 bases). The CDR3 is made up of 12 amino acids. Per germline, CDR1 SEHNR and CDR2 FQNEAQ (reference sequence). The ends were cut back, 5 bases at V and 5 bases at J, with 9 bases in the middle. CDR3 DNA (partial): TGTGCCAGCAGCCAAGGAGGGGAGACC. It codes for CASSQGGET. The full CDR3 is CASSQGGETQYF.

A note on this clone: A junction end diverges from the germline sequence, so it may reflect a read error. The CDR3 end falls 3 residues outside the read, so it is completed with the germline J gene. V gene TRBV7-7 combines with J gene TRBJ1-2; D remains ambiguous. This CDR3 has 13 amino acids. CDR1 and CDR2 (germline): SSHAT, FNYEAQ (reference sequence). The CDR3 DNA, read in part, is TGTGCTAGCAGCTTAGATAGCAATAGCGAC. Translation: CASSLDSNSD. The entire CDR3 sequence reads CASSLDSNSDYTF.

In regard to this clone: The CDR3 goes on 3 residues after the read ends, and that part is filled in from the germline J gene. The V gene is TRBV30, the J gene TRBJ2-7; tentatively, D is TRBD2 (6 bases). Trimming pared 0 bases from V and 3 bases from J, leaving 15 bases between. Germline V lookup: CDR1 GTSNPN, CDR2 SVGIG (reference sequence). The CDR3 runs to 15 residues. The sequenced part of the CDR3 DNA is TGTGCCTGGAGTGTCCCCGGGGGACGGAACTACGAG. This gives the protein CAWSVPGGRNYE. The CDR3 as a whole reads CAWSVPGGRNYEQYF.

This clone appeared a few times. Read data end 3 residues before the CDR3 end; the end is taken from the germline J gene. The chain is built from TRBV5-1 and TRBJ1-2; tentative D call: TRBD1 (6 bases). Germline values: CDR1 SGHRS, CDR2 YFSETQ. This CDR3 has 14 amino acids. CDR3 DNA, as far as it was read: TGCGCCAGCAGCTCCGGGACACAATACTACGAC. Amino acids: CASSSGTQYYD. The CDR3 in full is CASSSGTQYYDYTF.

Comment on this clone: The CDR3 end lies 3 residues beyond the end of the read and is filled in from the germline J gene. The rearrangement joins TRBV13 to TRBJ2-3, with 9 nucleotides matching TRBD1. The CDR3 contains 17 residues. J gave up 2 bases and V 4 bases, and 10 bases lay outside the gene matches. The germline CDR1 and CDR2 sequences are PRHDT and FYEKMQ (reference sequence). CDR3 DNA, as far as it was read: TGTGCCAGCAGCTCGTCCTTACAGGGGGCCCTCACAGATACG. It yields the protein CASSSSLQGALTDT. The entire CDR3 reads CASSSSLQGALTDTQYF.

This clone was observed many times. The read terminates 3 residues ahead of where the CDR3 ends, so the germline J gene completes it. The rearrangement uses TRBV5-4 and TRBJ1-1; tentatively, D is TRBD1 (5 bases). This CDR3 has 16 amino acids. Germline V lookup: CDR1 SGHNT, CDR2 YYREEE (reference sequence). Trimming removed 0 bases at V and 6 bases at J, with 18 bases between. CDR3 DNA, as far as it was read: TGTGCCAGCAGCTTGGATGAGACAGATGGTTACTCTGAA. It specifies CASSLDETDGYSE. The whole CDR3 protein reads CASSLDETDGYSEAFF.

This clone was counted many times. The read terminates 3 residues ahead of where the CDR3 ends, so the germline J gene completes it. The V and J genes are TRBV20-1 and TRBJ1-5, with D possibly TRBD1 on 5 matching bases. Per the germline V gene, CDR1 is DFQATT and CDR2 is SNEGSKA (reference sequence). Trimming pared 3 bases from V and 1 base from J, leaving 16 bases between. The CDR3 is 16 residues long. The CDR3 bases that were read are TGCAGTGCTAGTCTAAGGGGCTGGGGAAGCAATCAGCCC. This gives the protein CSASLRGWGSNQP. From start to end, the CDR3 is CSASLRGWGSNQPQHF.

This clone was observed many times. With the read ending 3 residues before the CDR3 end, the germline J gene is used to fill in that end. The chain couples TRBV20-1 to TRBJ2-1, with 10 bases that match TRBD2. This CDR3 contains 14 residues. With 3 bases clipped from V and 9 bases from J, the junction kept 8 bases outside the gene matches. CDR1 and CDR2 (germline): DFQATT, SNEGSKA (reference sequence). The CDR3 protein is CSASPSGSPSEQFF. Partial CDR3 DNA: TGCAGTGCTAGCCCTAGCGGGAGCCCTTCTGAG.

In its sample, this clone is medium-sized. The CDR3 extends 3 residues past the end of the read, so its final part is completed from the germline J gene. V gene TRBV7-3 combines with J gene TRBJ2-3; 7 nucleotides align to TRBD2. V shed 1 base and J 2 bases; nucleotides not matched to a gene: 12. Looked up from germline, CDR1 is SGHTA and CDR2 is FQGTGA. The length of the CDR3 is 18 residues. This CDR3 reads CASSLISGGRESTDTQYF. The CDR3 bases that were read are TGTGCCAGCAGCTTAATAAGTGGAGGGCGGGAGTCCACAGATACG.

Worth noting for this clone: The read terminates 3 residues ahead of where the CDR3 ends, so the germline J gene completes it. This sequence joins TRBV7-3 and TRBJ2-7; TRBD2 aligns across 10 bases. The germline gives CDR1 SGHTA, CDR2 FQGTGA. This CDR3 comprises 14 residues. J lost 6 bases, V lost 6 bases, and 8 bases had no gene match. CDR3 in amino acids: CASSPSGSPSEQYF. The sequenced part of the CDR3 DNA is TGTGCCAGCAGTCCTAGCGGGAGTCCCTCCGAG.

At least ten counts were recorded for this clone. The missing CDR3 end, 3 residues past where the read stops, is filled in from the germline J gene. This rearrangement joins TRBV5-1 to TRBJ2-1, with 11 positions matching TRBD2. CDR1 is SGHRS, CDR2 YFSETQ, per germline. Losses at the gene ends were 0 bases for V and 4 bases for J; bases not matched to a gene: 3. The CDR3 is made up of 16 amino acids. CDR3 DNA, as far as it was read: TGCGCCAGCAGCTTGGAGATAGCGGGAGGGTACAATGAG. Protein sequence: CASSLEIAGGYNE. The entire CDR3 protein is CASSLEIAGGYNEQFF.

This clone was counted at least ten times. Sequencing ends 3 residues short of the CDR3 end; the germline J gene provides the rest. The gene calls are TRBV7-8 and TRBJ2-7, with D maybe TRBD2 (7 bases). In germline, CDR1 is SGHVS, CDR2 FQNEAQ. The CDR3 runs to 15 residues. Trimming shortened V by 1 base and J by 3 bases, and 13 bases separated the two germline ends. The CDR3 reads CASSLGGGGFYEQYF. Partial CDR3 DNA: TGTGCCAGCAGCTTAGGGGGGGGCGGATTCTACGAG.

There are many counts of this clone. CDR3 sequence: CSERTGLYNEQFF. The sequenced part of the CDR3 DNA is TGCAGTGAAAGGACTGGGCTCTACAATGAG. The chain has TRBV20-1 and TRBJ2-1; TRBD2 might be the D (5 bases). Sequencing ends 3 residues short of the CDR3 end; the germline J gene provides the rest. Germline CDR1 DFQATT, CDR2 SNEGSKA (reference sequence). Trimming removed 7 bases from V and 3 bases from J, with 13 bases in between. The CDR3 consists of 13 residues.

This clone was recorded many times. CDR3 DNA (partial): TGTGCCAGCAGCCACGCCACACTGGGACTAGCGGGAGGCAACAATGAG. It encodes CASSHATLGLAGGNNE. The whole CDR3 is CASSHATLGLAGGNNEQFF. This sequence joins TRBV14 and TRBJ2-1; the match to TRBD2 covers 15 bases. Sequencing ends 3 residues short of the CDR3 end; the germline J gene provides the rest. The CDR3 has 19 amino acids. CDR1 and CDR2 (germline): SGHDN, FVKESK. J was trimmed by 5 bases and V by 3 bases; bases with no gene match: 11.

Many counts were recorded for this clone. The read ends 3 residues before the CDR3 terminus; that terminus is restored from the germline J gene. The rearrangement uses TRBV16 and TRBJ1-4; 7 nucleotides align to TRBD1. In germline, CDR1 is KGHSY, CDR2 FQNENV. This CDR3 has 16 amino acids. V was pared by 3 bases and J by 6 bases, with 10 bases of the junction left unmatched. The CDR3 sequence: CASSQSSRGFDEKLFF. Incomplete CDR3 DNA: TGTGCCAGCAGCCAGAGCTCCAGGGGGTTCGATGAAAAA.